Presented here are 31 T cell receptor beta chains from one specimen sequenced in a study of OX40 agonist ivuxolimab in advanced cancers. The data were produced by immunoSEQ multiplex PCR, yet TCRdb's version contains in-frame clones alone and is incomplete. In the table there are about 18,000 clones, 60% to 80% of which are singletons. The sample consisted of CD4+ or CD8+ T cells sorted from blood, taken in a trial of the OX40 agonist ivuxolimab. Source of these receptors: an adult with an advanced solid tumor such as melanoma, head and neck, liver or kidney cancer.

The V call is TRBV7-8, the J call TRBJ1-5, with 7 positions matching TRBD1. CDR3 length equals 20 residues. Per germline, CDR1 SGHVS and CDR2 FQNEAQ. J lost 0 bases, V lost 3 bases, and 17 bases had no gene match. Written as DNA, the CDR3 is TGTGCCAGCAGCTTCCGCCCCGGGCAGGGGGGTTTGGGTAGCAATCAGCCCCAGCATTTT. Translation: CASSFRPGQGGLGSNQPQHF.

The CDR3 protein is CASSERGGAYEQYF. In DNA form, the CDR3 reads TGCGCCAGCAGCGAGAGGGGGGGAGCCTACGAGCAGTACTTC. The chain uses TRBV5-1 and TRBJ2-7; TRBD2 might be the D (7 bases). Looked up from germline, CDR1 is SGHRS and CDR2 is YFSETQ. V was trimmed by 4 bases and J by 2 bases, leaving 13 bases between them. This CDR3 spans 14 amino acids.

This clone was seen a handful of times. The rearrangement uses TRBV28 and TRBJ2-7; a possible D gene is TRBD2 (5 bases). The CDR3 is 13 residues long. CDR1 MDHEN and CDR2 SYDVKM come from the germline V gene. Trimming took off 6 bases at V and 3 bases at J, with 12 bases between the two ends. CDR3 in amino acids: CASSPDGIYEQYF. CDR3 bases: TGTGCCAGCAGCCCCGACGGGATCTACGAGCAGTACTTC.

This clone was seen just once. The J gene is TRBJ2-2, the V gene TRBV7-6, with D unresolved. V gave up 10 bases and J gave up 3 bases, with 9 bases separating them. There are 12 residues in the CDR3. Germline V gene lookup returns CDR1 SGHVS and CDR2 FNYEAQ. The DNA for the CDR3 is TGTGCCACAGCCATAGACACCGGGGAGCTGTTTTTT. Translating gives CATAIDTGELFF. The full variable domain, with the rest looked up from reference TRBV7-6 and TRBJ2-2, is GAGVSQSPRYKVTKRGQDVALRCDPISGHVSLYWYRQALGQGPEFLTYFNYEAQQDKSGLPNDRFSAERPEGSISTLTIQRTEQRDSAMYRCATAIDTGELFFGEGSRLTVL.

The chain employs TRBV4-1 and TRBJ2-3; no clear D gene. The CDR3 sequence is 13 residues long. CDR1 is MGHRA, CDR2 YSYEKL, per germline. V lost 4 bases and J 7 bases, leaving 12 bases between the germline ends. CDR3 nucleotides: TGCGCCAGCAGCCTTCTGACAACTTATACGCAGTATTTT. Residues: CASSLLTTYTQYF.

The chain employs TRBV6-7 and TRBJ2-3; D perhaps matches TRBD2 (5 bases). TRBV6-7 is filed as an ORF, its function uncertain. Trimming took off 9 bases at V and 5 bases at J, with 12 bases between the two ends. The CDR3 length is 12 residues. The CDR3 nucleotides are TGTGCCAGGAGCTCTGGAGGAGATACGCAGTATTTT. It translates to CARSSGGDTQYF.

This clone was seen only a few times. The chain uses TRBV28 and TRBJ1-5; a possible D gene is TRBD1 (6 bases). The germline V and J ends were trimmed by 2 bases and 5 bases, with 16 bases remaining between them. The germline gives CDR1 MDHEN, CDR2 SYDVKM. The CDR3 spans 16 residues. The CDR3 protein is CASSLQGIVIYQPQHF. The CDR3 region has the DNA TGTGCCAGCAGTTTACAGGGGATCGTTATATATCAGCCCCAGCATTTT.

The chain is built from TRBV5-1 and TRBJ2-2, with D unclear. V lost 1 base to trimming and J lost 6 bases, with 16 bases between them. The CDR3 sequence is 16 residues long. CDR1 and CDR2 from the germline V gene are SGHRS and YFSETQ. DNA of the CDR3: TGCGCCAGCAGCTTGAGGTCAATGGTGATCCCCGGGGAGCTGTTTTTT. Protein: CASSLRSMVIPGELFF.

The chain recombines TRBV28 with TRBJ2-7, with 7 bases matching TRBD1. This CDR3 region has 15 residues. Germline CDR1 is MDHEN and CDR2 is SYDVKM. Unmatched junction bases numbered 5, after V lost 3 bases and J lost 0 bases. The chain's CDR3 is CASSFSGGDSYEQYF. The CDR3 nucleotides read TGTGCCAGCAGTTTCTCAGGGGGTGACTCCTACGAGCAGTACTTC.

This sequence joins TRBV5-6 and TRBJ1-1, with 8 bases matching TRBD1. The CDR3 contains 16 residues. The trim removed 3 bases at V and 10 bases at J, leaving 17 bases unmatched. Germline values: CDR1 SGHDT, CDR2 YYEEEE. CDR3 in DNA: TGTGCCAGCAGCTCCCCCAGGGGGCAAAGTGAGTTGGGAGCTTTCTTT. This encodes CASSSPRGQSELGAFF.

The CDR3 region has the DNA TGTGCCAGCAGCTCTTTAGGCGCACGGACCGGGGAGCTGTTTTTT. Translated: CASSSLGARTGELFF. The rearrangement joins TRBV7-9 to TRBJ2-2; no reliable D call. This CDR3 is 15 amino acids long. Trimming pared 4 bases from V and 5 bases from J, leaving 14 bases between. Germline loops: CDR1 SEHNR, CDR2 FQNEAQ (reference sequence). Variable domain in full (rest from reference TRBV7-9 and TRBJ2-2): DTGVSQNPRHKITKRGQNVTFRCDPISEHNRLYWYRQTLGQGPEFLTYFQNEAQLEKSRLLSDRFSAERPKGSFSTLEIQRTEQGDSAMYLCASSSLGARTGELFFGEGSRLTVL.

This chain connects TRBV30 to TRBJ2-7, with 10 bases fitting TRBD1. The CDR3 has 12 amino acids. The trim removed 7 bases at V and 4 bases at J, leaving 4 bases unmatched. Looked up from germline, CDR1 is GTSNPN and CDR2 is SVGIG (reference sequence). CDR3 sequence: CASGQGMYEQYF. CDR3 nucleotide sequence: TGTGCCTCGGGACAGGGGATGTACGAGCAGTACTTC.

V is TRBV7-5 and J is TRBJ2-7; the table's D call, TRBD1, was not checked against the DNA. TRBV7-5 is a pseudogene segment. This CDR3 spans 14 amino acids. In nucleotides, the CDR3 is TGTGCCAGCAGCATCGGACAGGGTTCCTACGAGCAGTACTTC. Its translation is CASSIGQGSYEQYF.

CDR3 bases: TGCGCCAGCAGCCAATCGGCGGGAGTCGGGGATACGCAGTATTTT. It yields the protein CASSQSAGVGDTQYF. The V gene is TRBV4-1, the J gene TRBJ2-3, with TRBD2 identical over 7 bases. CDR1 is MGHRA and CDR2 is YSYEKL in the germline V gene. This CDR3 region has 15 residues. Trimming cost V 2 bases and J 6 bases; bases outside gene matches: 8.

CDR3 nucleotide sequence: TGTGCCAGCAGCTGGGGACAGGGCGCGAACACCGGGGAGCTGTTTTTT. Translating it yields CASSWGQGANTGELFF. V is TRBV7-2 and J is TRBJ2-2, with 9 nucleotides matching TRBD1. This CDR3 has 16 residues. The trim removed 4 bases at V and 0 bases at J, leaving 3 bases unmatched. Germline V gene sequence: CDR1 SGHTA, CDR2 FQGNSA. Based on the CDR3 plus reference TRBV7-2 and TRBJ2-2, the full variable domain is GAGVSQSPSNKVTEKGKDVELRCDPISGHTALYWYRQSLGQGLEFLIYFQGNSAPDKSGLPSDRFSAERTGGSVSTLTIQRTQQEDSAVYLCASSWGQGANTGELFFGEGSRLTVL.

Concerning this clone itself: Other DNA sequences in the same sample also yield this CDR3. The chain couples TRBV29-1 to TRBJ2-2; D unresolved. Trimming left V 4 bases short and J 2 bases short, with 8 bases between. CDR3 size: 13 residues. Germline CDR1 reads SQVTM; CDR2 reads ANQGSEA. CDR3 bases: TGCAGCGTTGCAGTGCTAAACACCGGGGAGCTGTTTTTT. As protein: CSVAVLNTGELFF.

This clone was picked up a small number of times. The same CDR3 can be traced to other DNA sequences in this sample. CDR3 coding DNA: TGCGCCAGCAGCCAAGAAAGAGAAGGGGGCTATGAAAAACTGTTTTTT. This encodes CASSQEREGGYEKLFF. The chain combines TRBV4-1 with TRBJ1-4, with TRBD1 matching 7 bases. This CDR3 region has 16 residues. Trimming cost V 0 bases and J 6 bases; bases outside gene matches: 7. Germline V lookup: CDR1 MGHRA, CDR2 YSYEKL.

In this sample, this clone turned up once. The chain uses TRBV27 and TRBJ1-1; D is unclear. The germline CDR1 and CDR2 sequences are MNHEY and SMNVEV (reference sequence). The CDR3 has 13 residues. Trimming stripped 3 bases from V and 0 bases from J, with 5 bases between. The CDR3 region is CASSFGLNTEAFF. In DNA form, the CDR3 reads TGTGCCAGCAGTTTTGGCTTGAACACTGAAGCTTTCTTT.

The chain uses TRBV28 and TRBJ2-3; possible D gene TRBD1, 6 bases. The V gene's germline CDR1 is MDHEN and CDR2 SYDVKM. Trimming shortened V by 5 bases and J by 6 bases, and 15 bases separated the two germline ends. CDR3 length equals 14 residues. As DNA, the CDR3 is TGTGCCAGCAGTGAAGACAGGTCGGAGGATACGCAGTATTTT. Translated, it gives CASSEDRSEDTQYF.

The CDR3 loop is CASSVPLVAEETDTQYF. The CDR3 DNA follows: TGTGCCAGCAGTGTGCCTTTGGTAGCGGAGGAAACAGATACGCAGTATTTT. The chain combines TRBV2 with TRBJ2-3; possible D gene TRBD2, 6 bases. The CDR3 has 17 amino acids. Germline CDR1 reads SNHLY; CDR2 reads FYNNEI. The ends were cut back, 4 bases at V and 3 bases at J, with 20 bases in the middle.

The gene calls are TRBV5-4 and TRBJ2-7; D unclear. This CDR3 has 13 amino acids. Trimming took off 0 bases at V and 4 bases at J, with 8 bases between the two ends. Germline CDR1 is SGHNT and CDR2 is YYREEE (reference sequence). The chain's CDR3 is CASSLGVAYEQYF. Written as DNA, the CDR3 is TGTGCCAGCAGCTTGGGGGTCGCGTACGAGCAGTACTTC.

This clone was seen a handful of times. The chain joins TRBV30 to TRBJ2-1; the match to TRBD2 covers 12 bases. With 5 bases clipped from V and 6 bases from J, the junction kept 8 bases outside the gene matches. The CDR3 runs to 15 residues. Germline CDR1 reads GTSNPN; CDR2 reads SVGIG (reference sequence). The CDR3 protein is CAWGGLAGKRNEQFF. The DNA of the CDR3 is TGTGCCTGGGGTGGACTAGCGGGAAAGCGCAATGAGCAGTTCTTC.

V usage is TRBV19 and J usage is TRBJ2-2; 7 bases map to TRBD2. CDR3 size: 17 residues. Germline assignment: CDR1 LNHDA and CDR2 SQIVND (reference sequence). Germline trimming cut 7 bases from V and 1 base from J; bases unmatched to any gene: 12. CDR3: CASMEGLAVWNTGELFF. The CDR3 nucleotides read TGTGCCAGTATGGAAGGGCTAGCGGTATGGAACACCGGGGAGCTGTTTTTT. The variable domain in full, completed from reference TRBV19 and TRBJ2-2, reads DGGITQSPKYLFRKEGQNVTLSCEQNLNHDAMYWYRQDPGQGLRLIYYSQIVNDFQKGDIAEGYSVSREKKESFPLTVTSAQKNPTAFYLCASMEGLAVWNTGELFFGEGSRLTVL.

V is TRBV18 and J is TRBJ2-7; D perhaps matches TRBD1 (5 bases). Germline values: CDR1 KGHSH, CDR2 LQKENI. Trimming removed 0 bases from V and 5 bases from J, with 11 bases in between. The CDR3 covers 14 residues. CDR3 in DNA: TGTGCCAGCTCACCACCTGGGGCCATTAACGAGCAGTACTTC. Amino acids: CASSPPGAINEQYF.

This clone appeared a single time. The CDR3 is CASSPDMYSGEQYF. Written as DNA, the CDR3 is TGTGCCAGCAGCCCGGACATGTATTCAGGCGAGCAGTACTTC. V usage is TRBV11-1 and J usage is TRBJ2-7; weak D call: TRBD1 (5 bases). CDR1 is SGHAT and CDR2 is FQDESV in the germline V gene (reference sequence). Trimming shortened V by 5 bases and J by 6 bases, and 17 bases separated the two germline ends. This CDR3 is built from 14 residues. The whole variable domain, filled in from reference TRBV11-1 and TRBJ2-7, reads EAEVAQSPRYKITEKSQAVAFWCDPISGHATLYWYRQILGQGPELLVQFQDESVVDDSQLPKDRFSAERLKGVDSTLKIQPAELGDSAMYLCASSPDMYSGEQYFGPGTRLTVT.

The gene calls are TRBV9 and TRBJ2-2; 7 nucleotides match TRBD2. The J segment lost 9 bases and the V segment lost 2 bases, leaving 13 bases of the junction unmatched. Germline V gene data show CDR1 as SGDLS and CDR2 as YYNGEE. The CDR3 runs 16 residues. The CDR3 region has the DNA TGTGCCAGCAGCGTTTTAAGGGCTAGCGGCCACCGGGAGCTGTTTTTT. Translation: CASSVLRASGHRELFF.

As DNA, the CDR3 is TGTGCCAGCAGCCAGGGGGGGGAAGAGCAGTACTTC. Translating it yields CASSQGGEEQYF. This chain uses TRBV4-2 with TRBJ2-7, with TRBD2 identical over 7 bases. CDR3 length: 12 residues. Germline CDR1 reads LGHNA; CDR2 reads YNFKEQ. The V gene end was trimmed by 3 bases and the J gene end by 7 bases; junction bases not matched to a gene: 3.

The rearrangement joins TRBV30 to TRBJ2-1; 10 positions agree with TRBD2. This CDR3 is 14 amino acids long. CDR1 GTSNPN and CDR2 SVGIG come from the germline V gene (reference sequence). The ends lost 0 bases at V and 9 bases at J; junction bases unmatched: 5. CDR3 sequence: CAWSVPSGSTEQFF. CDR3 DNA: TGTGCCTGGAGTGTACCTAGCGGGAGTACTGAGCAGTTCTTC.

J is TRBJ1-2 and V is TRBV6-5; TRBD1 might be the D (5 bases). V gave up 2 bases and J gave up 3 bases, with 13 bases separating them. There are 15 residues in the CDR3. CDR1 is MNHEY and CDR2 is SVGAGI in the germline V gene. This CDR3 reads CASSYSRLGDYGYTF. The CDR3 nucleotides are TGTGCCAGCAGTTACAGCCGACTAGGGGACTATGGCTACACCTTC.

By share, this clone ranks as medium-sized (0.01 to 0.1%). The chain employs TRBV4-3 and TRBJ1-1; D is possibly TRBD1 (5 bases). CDR3 size: 15 residues. Germline V lookup: CDR1 LGHNA, CDR2 YSLEER. The V end was cut by 4 bases, the J end by 4 bases, with 16 bases between. The CDR3 region has the DNA TGCGCCAGCAGCCCAACATACGGGGGAGGCACTGAAGCTTTCTTT. Translating it yields CASSPTYGGGTEAFF.

A single count supports this clone. The rearrangement uses TRBV10-1 and TRBJ2-4; 8 bases match TRBD2. V was clipped by 0 bases and J by 6 bases; unmatched bases: 4. In germline, CDR1 is WNHNN, CDR2 SYGVQD (reference sequence). The CDR3 totals 15 residues. The CDR3, as DNA: TGCGCCAGCAGTGAGTCGGGTAGCGGGGCAAACATTCAGTACTTC. It codes for CASSESGSGANIQYF.